Described below is a single T cell receptor beta chain sequence and its context. This clonotype was recorded many times. Its antigen remains undetermined. Qualities for individual bases were not recorded, and no much larger clone is one base off. The data originate from a study of T cells after yellow fever vaccination (dated by TCRdb to 2018 to 2020). Context from the whole study: Libraries from fractions with low cell numbers were prepared with the SMART-Seq v4 Ultra Low Input RNA kit. Two healthy male donors made up the cohort, one aged 18 to 30 years and the other aged 30 to 40 years. To follow T-cell clones before and after primary and booster YFV17D yellow fever vaccination, bulk TCR alpha and beta repertoires were sequenced over time. Blood was drawn at multiple timepoints before and after primary and secondary immunization, with bulk PBMC replicates and cell subsets isolated.

Study-level results and caveats: Computational filtering was needed because FACS-sorted repertoires could contain abundant contaminating clonotypes from the bulk population. Because only two donors were included in the study, the extent to which the findings can be generalized is limited. Most clones expanded after primary vaccination were re-detected after the booster (around 96% of CD4 and about nine tenths of CD8), suggesting broad memory maintenance. Compared with the primary T-cell response, the secondary T-cell response was faster but weaker, reaching its peak on day 5 rather than on day 15. A small fraction of clonotypes appeared in both the CD4 and CD8 compartments, likely as a result of convergent recombination.

TCR cDNA was made using 5'RACE template switching, a step that added a universal primer site and unique molecular identifiers. Priming for cDNA synthesis came from both the TCR alpha and TCR beta constant segments. Library amplification involved two PCR steps, and the second step added sample barcodes and sequencing adapters. Sequencing of the libraries was done on either Illumina HiSeq 2500 (2x100 bp) or NovaSeq (2x150 bp). As for how the authors treated the data: Demultiplexing of reads and collapsing into UMI consensus sequences were performed with MIGEC, and V(D)J alignment was carried out with MiXCR. Using edgeR on replicate PBMC samples, clonotypes were called vaccine-responding if FDR was below 0.01 and the log2 fold change was above 5 up to day 15. CD4 or CD8 identity was assigned to each bulk clonotype according to whether the clonotype was present at higher abundance in the sequenced CD4 repertoire or the sequenced CD8 repertoire. Clones were called with MiXCR by TCRdb after fastp trimmed the public reads at Q25, and only in-frame beta chains were retained. Rows with one shared CDR3 protein collapse into an entry with the most common genes and DNA. These V and J calls derive from TCRdb rather than the authors' analysis. This sample has approximately 120,000 distinct CDR3 sequences in its table, and under 8.5% of those were observed once. 2% to 3% of the sample is taken by the ten largest.

The treatment or condition tag for this specimen amounts to: live attenuated yellow fever vaccine strain. A standard Ficoll-Paque protocol was used to isolate PBMCs from peripheral blood. Dynabeads CD4 and CD8 positive selection kits were used to isolate CD4 and CD8 T-cell fractions. TriZol was used to extract RNA from bulk PBMCs, CD4 and CD8 fractions, and dextramer-positive and dextramer-negative fractions. The germline V gene (reference sequence) provides CDR1 MNHEY and CDR2 SMNVEV. V is clipped by 5 bases and J by 2 bases, and the sequence between their germline boundaries is 19 bases long. From the cysteine through the phenylalanine, the CDR3 covers 16 amino acids. Of all the DNA, just the CDR3 is kept, 48 bases in frame from base 1.

The sequence was obtained from a man aged 18 to 29 who received the YFV17D yellow fever vaccine. The chain joins TRBV27 to TRBJ2-7; TRBD2 is a weak D gene call, 6 bases matching. Sequenced here: CD4+ T cells sorted from PBMCs, sampled 10 days after the first yellow fever vaccination. The CDR3 reads CASSQATSPRTYEQYF. The nucleotide sequence reads as follows: TGTGCCAGCAGTCAAGCTACTAGCCCCAGAACCTACGAGCAGTACTTC.